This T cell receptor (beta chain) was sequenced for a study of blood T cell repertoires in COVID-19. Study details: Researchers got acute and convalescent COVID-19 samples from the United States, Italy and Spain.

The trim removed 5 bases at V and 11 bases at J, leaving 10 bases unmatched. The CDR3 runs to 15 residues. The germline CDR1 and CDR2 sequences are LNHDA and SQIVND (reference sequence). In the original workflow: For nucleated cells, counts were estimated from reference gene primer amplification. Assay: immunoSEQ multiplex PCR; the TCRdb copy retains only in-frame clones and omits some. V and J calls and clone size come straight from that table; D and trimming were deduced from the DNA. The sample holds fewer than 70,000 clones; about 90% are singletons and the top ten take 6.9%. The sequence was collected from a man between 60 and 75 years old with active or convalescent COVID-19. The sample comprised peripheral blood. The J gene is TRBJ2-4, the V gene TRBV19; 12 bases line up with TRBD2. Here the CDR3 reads CASSGGTSGWSVQYF. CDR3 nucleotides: TGTGCCAGTAGTGGGGGGACTAGCGGGTGGAGCGTTCAGTACTTC.